This T cell receptor beta chain was obtained from a study of T cell changes during pregnancy in multiple sclerosis. Per germline, CDR1 MNHEY and CDR2 SVGAGI. The CDR3 runs to 14 residues. V lost 5 bases, J lost 6 bases, and 11 bases lay in between. Sequencing was performed with immunoSEQ multiplex PCR; in TCRdb, only in-frame clones are kept and a portion is missing. The sample lists under 35,000 clones, more than 80% occurring once. The clonotype was recovered from a female donor with multiple sclerosis, enrolled in a pregnancy study. Sequencing used CD4+ T cells from peripheral blood mononuclear cells, obtained in the first trimester of pregnancy. V and J are TRBV6-5 and TRBJ1-6; D remains unclear. In nucleotides, the CDR3 is TGTGCCAGCAGTCCACTGACGGGTAATTCACCCCTCCACTTT. Translation gives CASSPLTGNSPLHF.